The present T cell receptor (beta chain) was sequenced within a study of radiotherapy plus CTLA-4 blockade in lung cancer. The CDR3 totals 17 residues. Looked up from germline, CDR1 is SGHRS and CDR2 is YFSETQ. V lost 0 bases, J lost 4 bases, and 10 bases stayed unmatched. Chemo-refractory metastatic non-small-cell lung cancer patients were treated with focal radiation plus CTLA-4 blockade with ipilimumab. Generated by immunoSEQ multiplex PCR, the TCRdb table keeps only in-frame clones and is missing some. The sample has about 77,000 clones; 70% to 85% are singletons. The material sequenced was peripheral blood, taken from a patient treated with radiotherapy plus ipilimumab. The V gene is TRBV5-1, the J gene TRBJ2-7; 10 positions match TRBD2. The TCR comes from a human donor with non-small cell lung cancer whose response to radiotherapy plus ipilimumab could not be evaluated. CDR3 DNA: TGCGCCAGCAGCTTGGATCATTGGTCTAGCGGGAGTTACGAGCAGTACTTC. Translating gives CASSLDHWSSGSYEQYF.